This is a list of T cell receptor beta chains from one sample in a study of blood T cell repertoires in COVID-19. The assay was immunoSEQ multiplex PCR, and TCRdb's table has in-frame clones only and misses some. The sample records 120,000 to 150,000 clones, about 87% being singletons. Sequences were obtained from peripheral blood. The receptors were sampled from a human donor with COVID-19, enrolled during active disease. The donor label of this sample is uncertain. CDR3s leave out the opening cysteine and the closing phenylalanine or tryptophan.

V gene	J gene	CDR3 protein
TRBV23-1	TRBJ2-5	ASSGGQETQY
TRBV6-1	TRBJ1-1	ASSEQYTEAF
TRBV4-1	TRBJ1-1	ASSPRQGSTEAF
TRBV28	TRBJ2-7	ASSFLPGGKGYEQY
TRBV11-3	TRBJ2-2	ASREPGQGSGELF
TRBV5-1	TRBJ1-1	ASSLEGAMNTEAF
TRBV2	TRBJ2-7	ASSECQGACEQY
TRBV7-9	TRBJ1-4	ASTLAPEGGEKLF
TRBV7-2	TRBJ2-3	ASSSGLAGSTDTQY
TRBV25-1	TRBJ1-2	ASIGGDYGYT
TRBV5-3	TRBJ1-2	ARSLAATEANYGYT
TRBV11-2	TRBJ1-6	ASSLGGRGDNSPLH
TRBV7-9	TRBJ1-2	ASSLAEQGGYGYT
TRBV9	TRBJ1-2	ASSLGQGRNYGYT
TRBV10-3	TRBJ1-2	AISDSTGTDGYT
TRBV12-5	TRBJ1-4	ASGSPGQGEEKLF
TRBV13	TRBJ1-3	ASSPRANSGNTIY
TRBV5-1	TRBJ1-2	ASSSQGAAYGYT
TRBV7-9	TRBJ1-2	ASSLGPESGYT
TRBV2	TRBJ2-3	ASSDVGSGADTQY
TRBV9	TRBJ2-2	ASSVGQGDRTGELF
TRBV24-1	TRBJ2-2	ATSDLSPQGTTSGSGTGELF
TRBV3-1/TRBV3-2	TRBJ1-5	ASSQGGQTGPQH
TRBV10-3	TRBJ2-7	AISESRGDEQY
TRBV12-3/TRBV12-4	TRBJ1-2	ASSGTGGYGYT
TRBV18	TRBJ1-6	ASSPTGTGASPLH
TRBV19	TRBJ1-4	ASSTHLSTNEKLF
TRBV5-1	TRBJ1-2	ASRAAGTSYGYT
TRBV12-3/TRBV12-4	TRBJ1-2	ASSLTGVGYT
TRBV18	TRBJ2-7	ASSLDRSEQY
TRBV3-1/TRBV3-2	TRBJ1-2	ASSQQTGGFGYT
TRBV5-1	TRBJ2-4	ASSLFTGGNIQY
TRBV7-6	TRBJ2-1	ASSSKAGAYNEQF
TRBV7-9	TRBJ1-6	ASSSWTGGHSPLH